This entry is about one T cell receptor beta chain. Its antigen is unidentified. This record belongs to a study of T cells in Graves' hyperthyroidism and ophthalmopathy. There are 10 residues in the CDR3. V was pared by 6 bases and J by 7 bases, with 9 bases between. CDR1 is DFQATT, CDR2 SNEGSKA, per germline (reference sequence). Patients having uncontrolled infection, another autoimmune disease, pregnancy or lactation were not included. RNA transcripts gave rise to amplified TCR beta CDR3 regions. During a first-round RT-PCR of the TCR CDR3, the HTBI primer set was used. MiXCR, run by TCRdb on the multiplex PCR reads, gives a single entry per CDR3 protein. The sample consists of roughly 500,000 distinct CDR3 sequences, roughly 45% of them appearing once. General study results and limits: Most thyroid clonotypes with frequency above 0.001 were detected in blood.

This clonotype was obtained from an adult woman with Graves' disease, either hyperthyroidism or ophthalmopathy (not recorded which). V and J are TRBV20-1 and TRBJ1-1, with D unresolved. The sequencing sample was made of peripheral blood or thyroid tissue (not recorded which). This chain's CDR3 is CSAKSLEAFF. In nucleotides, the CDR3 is TGCAGTGCAAAGTCGCTTGAAGCTTTCTTT.